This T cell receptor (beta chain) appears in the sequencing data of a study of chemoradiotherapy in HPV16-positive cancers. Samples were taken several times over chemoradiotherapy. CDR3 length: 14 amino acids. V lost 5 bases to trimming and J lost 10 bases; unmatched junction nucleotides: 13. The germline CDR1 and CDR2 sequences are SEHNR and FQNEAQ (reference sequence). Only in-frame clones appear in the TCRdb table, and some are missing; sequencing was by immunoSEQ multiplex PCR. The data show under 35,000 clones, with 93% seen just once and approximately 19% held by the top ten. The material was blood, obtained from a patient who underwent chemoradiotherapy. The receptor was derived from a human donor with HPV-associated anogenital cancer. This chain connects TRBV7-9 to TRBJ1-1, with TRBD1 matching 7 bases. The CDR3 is CASSRDSFNSAAFF. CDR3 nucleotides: TGTGCCAGCAGCCGGGACAGTTTTAACAGCGCAGCTTTCTTT. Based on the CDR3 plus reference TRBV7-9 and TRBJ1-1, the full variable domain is DTGVSQNPRHKITKRGQNVTFRCDPISEHNRLYWYRQTLGQGPEFLTYFQNEAQLEKSRLLSDRFSAERPKGSFSTLEIQRTEQGDSAMYLCASSRDSFNSAAFFGQGTRLTVV.